The 26 T cell receptor beta chains below were found in one sample sequenced in a study of T cell responses to AZD1222 COVID-19 vaccine. Sequencing was performed with immunoSEQ multiplex PCR; in TCRdb, only in-frame clones are kept and a portion is missing. The sample holds some 250,000 clones, around 92% seen once. Here the sequenced sample was peripheral blood, taken 28 days after the second AZD1222 dose. Receptors were obtained from an adult who received the AZD1222 COVID-19 vaccine.

The gene calls are TRBV5-4 and TRBJ1-1, with D hard to call. Germline V lookup: CDR1 SGHNT, CDR2 YYREEE (reference sequence). V was shortened by 4 bases and J by 1 base, with 14 bases between the two germline ends. The CDR3 extends over 15 amino acids. CDR3 loop: CASSALAVKNTEAFF. The CDR3 nucleotides are TGTGCCAGCAGCGCATTAGCGGTCAAGAACACTGAAGCTTTCTTT. The variable domain in full, completed from reference TRBV5-4 and TRBJ1-1, reads ETGVTQSPTHLIKTRGQQVTLRCSSQSGHNTVSWYQQALGQGPQFIFQYYREEENGRGNFPPRFSGLQFPNYSSELNVNALELDDSALYLCASSALAVKNTEAFFGQGTRLTVV.

This chain joins TRBV28 and TRBJ1-2; 7 positions agree with TRBD1. The CDR3 totals 15 residues. Germline V CDR1 and CDR2: MDHEN, SYDVKM. With V trimmed by 7 bases and J by 5 bases, 13 bases remained unmatched. The CDR3 spells CASKVYGTADYGYTF. The CDR3 DNA follows: TGTGCCAGCAAGGTTTATGGGACAGCCGATTATGGCTACACCTTC.

The genes are TRBV6-5 and TRBJ2-2, with D possibly matching TRBD2 (5 bases). The V gene's germline CDR1 is MNHEY and CDR2 SVGAGI. The V gene lost 9 bases and the J gene lost 6 bases, with 8 bases spanning the gap. The CDR3 length is 11 residues. The CDR3 DNA follows: TGTGCCAGTTCGGGGTCCGGGGAGCTGTTTTTT. It encodes CASSGSGELFF.

DNA for the CDR3: TGTGCCAGCAGCTCGACAGGGGGCTTGACTGAAGCTTTCTTT. This sequence encodes CASSSTGGLTEAFF. The chain combines TRBV7-9 with TRBJ1-1; 10 bases are shared with TRBD1. The ends lost 4 bases at V and 5 bases at J; junction bases unmatched: 4. Germline assignment: CDR1 SEHNR and CDR2 FQNEAQ (reference sequence). CDR3 length: 14 residues. The full variable domain, completed using reference TRBV7-9 and TRBJ1-1, is DTGVSQNPRHKITKRGQNVTFRCDPISEHNRLYWYRQTLGQGPEFLTYFQNEAQLEKSRLLSDRFSAERPKGSFSTLEIQRTEQGDSAMYLCASSSTGGLTEAFFGQGTRLTVV.

This sequence joins TRBV5-4 and TRBJ1-1; D not certain. This CDR3 is 15 amino acids long. Trimming shortened V by 4 bases and J by 5 bases, and 18 bases separated the two germline ends. The germline gives CDR1 SGHNT, CDR2 YYREEE (reference sequence). Here the CDR3 DNA reads TGTGCCAGCAGCCCGTGGCCGGCCAAGAATACTGAAGCTTTCTTT. Residues: CASSPWPAKNTEAFF. Together with reference TRBV5-4 and TRBJ1-1, the CDR3 gives the full variable domain: ETGVTQSPTHLIKTRGQQVTLRCSSQSGHNTVSWYQQALGQGPQFIFQYYREEENGRGNFPPRFSGLQFPNYSSELNVNALELDDSALYLCASSPWPAKNTEAFFGQGTRLTVV.

The chain joins TRBV9 to TRBJ1-5; no definite D call. The germline V and J ends were trimmed by 1 base and 7 bases, with 12 bases remaining between them. The CDR3 has 14 amino acids. Germline V CDR1 and CDR2: SGDLS, YYNGEE. The CDR3 spells CASSVRPLGQPQHF. The CDR3, as DNA: TGTGCCAGCAGCGTACGACCCCTTGGGCAGCCCCAGCATTTT. The variable domain in full, completed from reference TRBV9 and TRBJ1-5, reads DSGVTQTPKHLITATGQRVTLRCSPRSGDLSVYWYQQSLDQGLQFLIQYYNGEERAKGNILERFSAQQFPDLHSELNLSSLELGDSALYFCASSVRPLGQPQHFGDGTRLSIL.

The chain links TRBV27 to TRBJ2-1; D is undetermined. Germline lookup yields CDR1 MNHEY and CDR2 SMNVEV (reference sequence). Trimming left V 4 bases short and J 11 bases short, with 18 bases between. CDR3 length: 14 amino acids. CDR3 bases: TGTGCCAGCAGTTCCCCCCCGAAGGCCACGAAGCAGTTCTTC. Its translation is CASSSPPKATKQFF.

The chain combines TRBV2 with TRBJ1-3; unclear D gene. Trimming cost V 1 base and J 2 bases, with 6 bases left between them. Germline V gene sequence: CDR1 SNHLY, CDR2 FYNNEI. This CDR3 contains 14 residues. The CDR3 is CASSEDQTGNTIYF. CDR3 nucleotides: TGTGCCAGCAGTGAAGACCAAACTGGAAACACCATATATTTT.

The chain carries TRBV3-1 (or the pseudogene TRBV3-2) and TRBJ1-4, with D unresolved. With 4 bases removed from V and 2 bases from J, the gap between germline ends came to 8 bases. CDR3 length: 14 residues. CDR1 LGHDT and CDR2 YNNKEL come from the germline V gene (reference sequence). The CDR3 region has the DNA TGTGCCAGCAGCCCCTCCGGGACTAATGAAAAACTGTTTTTT. Translated, it gives CASSPSGTNEKLFF.

This chain connects TRBV3-1 (or the pseudogene TRBV3-2) to TRBJ2-3; D could derive from TRBD1 or TRBD2 (6 bases each). The germline gives CDR1 LGHDT, CDR2 YNNKEL (reference sequence). CDR3 length: 16 residues. V lost 2 bases and J lost 2, with 14 bases in between. The CDR3 is CASSQQTGAYTDTQYF. Here the CDR3 DNA reads TGTGCCAGCAGCCAACAAACGGGGGCCTACACAGATACGCAGTATTTT.

The chain is built from TRBV28 and TRBJ1-1, with D uncertain. V gave up 2 bases and J gave up 7 bases, with 14 bases separating them. The germline CDR1 and CDR2 sequences are MDHEN and SYDVKM. The CDR3 covers 14 residues. CDR3 protein: CASSLAAWVGEAFF. The CDR3 coding sequence is TGTGCCAGCAGTTTAGCCGCCTGGGTCGGTGAAGCTTTCTTT.

This clone is a singleton in its sample. V usage is TRBV5-5 and J usage is TRBJ1-6; D perhaps matches TRBD1 (5 bases). The germline V gene has CDR1 SGHKS and CDR2 YYEKEE (reference sequence). V gave up 0 bases and J gave up 7 bases, with 8 bases separating them. CDR3 length: 14 amino acids. The CDR3 region has the DNA TGTGCCAGCAGCTTGGGCCCAGGGAATTCACCCCTCCACTTT. This encodes CASSLGPGNSPLHF.

The chain couples TRBV6-2 or TRBV6-3 to TRBJ2-3; D may be TRBD2 (6 bases). V was pared by 0 bases and J by 3 bases, with 10 bases between. The CDR3 has 15 residues. Per the germline V gene, CDR1 is MNHEY and CDR2 is SVGEGT. CDR3 loop: CASSYSTRGTDTQYF. The CDR3 nucleotides are TGTGCCAGCAGTTACTCGACGCGGGGAACAGATACGCAGTATTTT.

V gene TRBV7-9 combines with J gene TRBJ2-1; tentatively, D is TRBD1 or TRBD2 (5 bases each). This CDR3 is 15 amino acids long. With 0 bases removed from V and 8 bases from J, the gap between germline ends came to 14 bases. Per germline, CDR1 SEHNR and CDR2 FQNEAQ (reference sequence). CDR3 sequence (DNA): TGTGCCAGCAGCTTAGCCGGGACCAGGGTCCATGAGCAGTTCTTC. It specifies CASSLAGTRVHEQFF.

The chain recombines TRBV2 with TRBJ1-2; D is ambiguous. CDR1 is SNHLY, CDR2 FYNNEI, per germline. This CDR3 region has 15 residues. V was pared by 6 bases and J by 8 bases, with 22 bases between. The DNA of the CDR3 is TGTGCCAGCAGGGTGACACAGATGTACGTATACGGCTACACCTTC. Translated: CASRVTQMYVYGYTF.

In DNA, the CDR3 is TGTGCCAGCAGCAAGACGCATGGGGACGAGCAGTACTTC. It yields the protein CASSKTHGDEQYF. This chain connects TRBV11-2 to TRBJ2-7; D is unresolved. CDR1 is SGHAT, CDR2 FQNNGV, per germline. The CDR3 sequence is 13 residues long. The ends were cut back, 5 bases at V and 5 bases at J, with 13 bases in the middle.

J is TRBJ1-5 and V is TRBV5-6, with unresolved D. The CDR3 contains 13 residues. In germline, CDR1 is SGHDT, CDR2 YYEEEE. The ends were cut back, 0 bases at V and 5 bases at J, with 6 bases in the middle. The CDR3 DNA is TGTGCCAGCAGCTTGGCTGGGGATCAGCCCCAGCATTTT. It yields the protein CASSLAGDQPQHF.

The chain has TRBV27 and TRBJ2-3; unclear D gene. The germline CDR1 and CDR2 sequences are MNHEY and SMNVEV (reference sequence). This CDR3 is built from 11 residues. Trimming cost V 3 bases and J 5 bases, with 3 bases left between them. The CDR3 spells CASSLGDTQYF. The CDR3 nucleotides are TGTGCCAGCAGTTTGGGAGATACGCAGTATTTT.

The chain recombines TRBV4-2 with TRBJ1-2; tentative D call: TRBD1 (5 bases). With 0 bases removed from V and 4 bases from J, the gap between germline ends came to 15 bases. Germline V gives CDR1 LGHNA, CDR2 YNFKEQ. CDR3 length: 16 residues. Here the CDR3 reads CASSQEGGGTIYGYTF. The CDR3 nucleotides read TGTGCCAGCAGCCAAGAGGGCGGGGGGACGATCTATGGCTACACCTTC.

The chain carries TRBV16 and TRBJ2-7; 8 bases match TRBD1. With V trimmed by 4 bases and J by 1 base, 6 bases remained unmatched. The CDR3 extends over 15 amino acids. In germline, CDR1 is KGHSY, CDR2 FQNENV. The CDR3 sequence is CASSPTGGLSYEQYF. The CDR3 DNA reads as TGTGCCAGCAGCCCAACAGGGGGATTGTCCTACGAGCAGTACTTC.

The rearrangement links TRBV11-2 to TRBJ1-4, with D hard to call. Trimming left V 5 bases short and J 0 bases short, with 10 bases between. Germline loops: CDR1 SGHAT, CDR2 FQNNGV. There are 15 residues in the CDR3. The CDR3 is CASSLRPATNEKLFF. The CDR3 region has the DNA TGTGCCAGCAGCCTAAGACCTGCAACTAATGAAAAACTGTTTTTT.

The chain is built from TRBV19 and TRBJ2-7; TRBD2 aligns across 14 bases. Trimming at V came to 3 bases and at J to 5 bases, leaving 3 bases not matched to a gene. This CDR3 comprises 15 residues. The germline gives CDR1 LNHDA, CDR2 SQIVND (reference sequence). The CDR3 reads CASSILGLAGDEQYF. CDR3 nucleotide sequence: TGTGCCAGTAGTATCTTGGGACTAGCGGGAGACGAGCAGTACTTC.

The chain carries TRBV10-1 and TRBJ2-7, with 8 bases lining up with TRBD1. The CDR3 has 14 amino acids. V lost 4 bases, J lost 3 bases, and 5 bases stayed unmatched. CDR1 is WNHNN and CDR2 is SYGVQD in the germline V gene (reference sequence). CDR3 protein: CASSAWDRFYEQYF. The CDR3 DNA is TGCGCCAGCAGTGCCTGGGACAGGTTCTACGAGCAGTACTTC.

The V gene is TRBV30, the J gene TRBJ1-3, with TRBD1 as a possible D gene (5 bases). The CDR3 sequence is 15 residues long. V lost 5 bases, J lost 2 bases, and 16 bases lay in between. The germline V gene has CDR1 GTSNPN and CDR2 SVGIG (reference sequence). DNA of the CDR3: TGTGCCTGGCTGTCCTCAACGGACACTGGAAACACCATATATTTT. Residues: CAWLSSTDTGNTIYF.

In the case of this clone: The sample has other DNA sequences that encode this CDR3 too. This chain connects TRBV24-1 to TRBJ2-5; tentative D call: TRBD2 (6 bases). Deletions cut 4 bases from V and 2 bases from J, with 10 bases between. The germline V gene encodes CDR1 KGHDR and CDR2 SFDVKD. The CDR3 consists of 14 residues. The CDR3 here is CATSDAGLQETQYF. CDR3 in DNA: TGTGCCACCAGTGACGCGGGGTTACAAGAGACCCAGTACTTC.

V gene TRBV10-2 combines with J gene TRBJ1-1; no definite D call. Germline lookup yields CDR1 WSHSY and CDR2 SAAADI. V dropped 8 bases and J dropped 0 bases, with 7 bases sitting between them. This CDR3 is built from 12 residues. CDR3 bases: TGCGCCAGCGCGCTTGTGAACACTGAAGCTTTCTTT. Protein product: CASALVNTEAFF.